This T cell receptor (beta chain) was obtained from a study of cytomegalovirus exposure and HLA in healthy donors. It was with 60 Vbeta and 13 Jbeta primers that the PCR ran. TCRdb's copy holds only in-frame clones and misses some; the assay was immunoSEQ multiplex PCR. The sample lists about 50,000 clones; roughly 73% were seen once. CDR1 and CDR2 (germline): KGHSH, LQKENI. Trimming took 0 bases from V and 6 from J, leaving 9 bases between them. The CDR3 is 14 residues long. The chain has TRBV18 and TRBJ2-1, with D unresolved. Material for sequencing was PBMCs. This sequence originates from a woman in her forties in good health and CMV-seropositive. The CDR3 coding sequence is TGTGCCAGCTCACCACCGAGCAACCTCAATGAGCAGTTCTTC. This sequence encodes CASSPPSNLNEQFF.